What follows describes a single T cell receptor beta chain. The antigen is not known. Using immunoSEQ multiplex PCR, the repertoire was profiled, and TCRdb retains in-frame clones only, with some absent. This table has a few million clones, roughly 93% appearing once. With 1 base clipped from V and 2 bases from J, the junction kept 8 bases outside the gene matches. In germline, CDR1 is SEHNR, CDR2 FQNEAQ (reference sequence). The length of the CDR3 is 17 residues. These data belong to a study of shared clonotypes between healthy human individuals. Whole-study context: Per donor, CD8 memory used one plate, CD8 naive used two, CD4 memory used three and CD4 naive used three. Points from the study as a whole: Donor clonotype sharing was expected to depend on sequencing depth. Investigators collected only blood, and repertoires in tissues likely differ. The study found approximately 5% of naive CD4 clonotypes shared across a few donors.

The chain recombines TRBV7-9 with TRBJ2-1, with 7 bases lining up with TRBD2. This TCR was recovered from a man younger than 30 in good health. Some clones in this sample may be carry-over from other donors' samples. Specimen: naive CD4+ T cells from PBMCs. Regarding subset: CD45RA+ positively selected. In DNA form, the CDR3 reads TGTGCCAGCAGCTTAGGGATCCTAGCGGCGACCTACAATGAGCAGTTCTTC. Translated, it gives CASSLGILAATYNEQFF.